Presented here are 27 T cell receptor beta chains from one specimen sequenced in a study of brain metastases from non-small cell lung cancer. Here immunoSEQ multiplex PCR was the method, and the copy in TCRdb shows in-frame clones only, minus some. The sample has 7,500 to 10,000 clones; about 85% are singletons. Sequenced input: primary lung tumor tissue. The source is a donor aged 40 or over with non-small cell lung cancer.

The chain joins TRBV12-3 or TRBV12-4 to TRBJ1-1; D is uncertain. V shed 2 bases and J shed 2 bases, with 6 bases lying between them. The CDR3 is 13 residues long. The CDR3 is CASSLWTNTEAFF. DNA for the CDR3: TGTGCCAGCAGTTTATGGACTAACACTGAAGCTTTCTTT.

Remarks on this clone: This sequence may be a read error, since a much larger clone differs from it by one base. This chain links TRBV3-1 (or the pseudogene TRBV3-2) with TRBJ2-5; D is unresolved. The CDR3 length is 16 residues. Germline assignment: CDR1 LGHDT and CDR2 YNNKEL (reference sequence). CDR3 protein: CASSQEASHLQKTQYF. The CDR3 DNA reads TGTGCCAGCAGCCAAGAAGCCAGCCATCTCCAAAAGACCCAGTACTTC.

As for this clone: A much larger clone sits a single nucleotide away, making a read error possible. Other nucleotide sequences from this sample produce the same CDR3. The rearrangement joins TRBV30 to TRBJ1-2; 10 nucleotides match TRBD1. Germline CDR1 GTSNPN, CDR2 SVGIG (reference sequence). The CDR3 sequence is 17 residues long. The CDR3 nucleotides are TGTGCCTGGAGTGCCCTAAGTCCGGGACAGGGGCCTCTTGGCTACACCTTT. Its translation is CAWSALSPGQGPLGYTF.

V is TRBV5-1 and J is TRBJ1-1; maybe TRBD1 (5 bases). Germline V gene sequence: CDR1 SGHRS, CDR2 YFSETQ. V was trimmed by 4 bases and J by 9 bases, leaving 19 bases between them. The CDR3 runs to 14 residues. As DNA, the CDR3 is TGCGCCAGCAGCCTGGAAGGGACTGCGGGAAAAGCTTTCTTT. Its protein product is CASSLEGTAGKAFF.

This clone appeared a single time. The chain joins TRBV2 to TRBJ1-2; no clear D gene. Per germline, CDR1 SNHLY and CDR2 FYNNEI. CDR3 length: 10 amino acids. V was trimmed by 7 bases and J by 4 bases, leaving 4 bases between them. The CDR3, as DNA: TGTGCCAGCACACCCTATGGCTACACCTTC. Protein product: CASTPYGYTF.

This chain joins TRBV7-9 and TRBJ2-7, with 9 bases aligning to TRBD1. The CDR3 runs 14 residues. Trimming at V came to 4 bases and at J to 6 bases, leaving 7 bases not matched to a gene. Germline values: CDR1 SEHNR, CDR2 FQNEAQ (reference sequence). The CDR3 loop reads CASSSGTGRGEQYF. The CDR3 DNA follows: TGTGCCAGCAGCTCCGGGACAGGGAGGGGCGAGCAGTACTTC. Looking up the rest from reference TRBV7-9 and TRBJ2-7 gives the full variable domain: DTGVSQNPRHKITKRGQNVTFRCDPISEHNRLYWYRQTLGQGPEFLTYFQNEAQLEKSRLLSDRFSAERPKGSFSTLEIQRTEQGDSAMYLCASSSGTGRGEQYFGPGTRLTVT.

The V gene is TRBV5-1, the J gene TRBJ1-1; the D gene is possibly TRBD1 (6 bases). Trimming pared 4 bases from V and 8 bases from J, leaving 24 bases between. The CDR3 has 16 amino acids. Germline V gene sequence: CDR1 SGHRS, CDR2 YFSETQ. Written as DNA, the CDR3 is TGCGCCAGCAGCCTAATTCGGTTGGGAGGACAGCCCGAAGCTTTCTTT. Its translation: CASSLIRLGGQPEAFF.

Worth noting for this clone: This same CDR3 is encoded by further DNA sequences in the sample. The chain joins TRBV30 to TRBJ1-3; D remains unclear. V was cut by 5 bases and J by 3 bases, with 11 bases left in between. The CDR3 contains 13 residues. Germline loops: CDR1 GTSNPN, CDR2 SVGIG (reference sequence). CDR3 sequence (DNA): TGTGCCTGGGCGCTAAACGTTGGAAACACCATATATTTT. Protein: CAWALNVGNTIYF.

This chain connects TRBV6-5 to TRBJ2-3; the D is unclear. The V and J ends lost 5 bases and 10 bases respectively, with 13 bases between them. CDR1 is MNHEY and CDR2 is SVGAGI in the germline V gene. This CDR3 is 12 amino acids long. CDR3 region: CASSPPGSPQYF. The CDR3 coding sequence is TGTGCCAGCAGTCCACCCGGCTCCCCGCAGTATTTT.

V and J are TRBV27 and TRBJ2-5, with 9 bases identical to TRBD1. The CDR3 consists of 13 residues. J was trimmed by 5 bases and V by 5 bases; bases with no gene match: 3. The V gene's germline CDR1 is MNHEY and CDR2 SMNVEV (reference sequence). CDR3: CASSLGQGETQYF. The DNA of the CDR3 is TGTGCCAGCAGTCTCGGACAGGGGGAGACCCAGTACTTC.

The genes are TRBV12-3 or TRBV12-4 and TRBJ2-2, with D hard to call. The CDR3 sequence is 13 residues long. The V and J ends lost 3 bases and 2 bases respectively, with 4 bases between them. The CDR3 spells CASSLRNTGELFF. The CDR3 DNA follows: TGTGCCAGCAGTTTGAGAAACACCGGGGAGCTGTTTTTT.

V gene TRBV19 combines with J gene TRBJ2-2, with TRBD1 identical over 8 bases. Germline-derived CDR1 and CDR2 are LNHDA and SQIVND (reference sequence). The J segment lost 7 bases and the V segment lost 8 bases, leaving 12 bases of the junction unmatched. The CDR3 length is 15 residues. CDR3 amino acids: CASLRDRTANGELFF. CDR3 bases: TGTGCCAGTCTCCGGGACAGGACCGCGAACGGGGAGCTGTTTTTT.

The chain uses TRBV9 and TRBJ1-1; D unresolved. V dropped 0 bases and J dropped 1 base, with 7 bases sitting between them. This CDR3 region has 14 residues. The germline V gene has CDR1 SGDLS and CDR2 YYNGEE. CDR3 DNA sequence: TGTGCCAGCAGCGTAGGAAGGGCGAACACTGAAGCTTTCTTT. Translated, it gives CASSVGRANTEAFF.

V gene TRBV4-2 combines with J gene TRBJ1-6, with D maybe TRBD1 (5 bases). Germline V gene sequence: CDR1 LGHNA, CDR2 YNFKEQ. Trimming left V 1 base short and J 5 bases short, with 15 bases between. This CDR3 has 17 amino acids. CDR3 loop: CASSQALAGTNNSPLHF. The CDR3 DNA follows: TGTGCCAGCAGCCAAGCCCTTGCAGGGACTAATAATTCACCCCTCCACTTT.

The chain couples TRBV30 to TRBJ1-4; D is perhaps TRBD1 (5 bases). Germline-derived CDR1 and CDR2 are GTSNPN and SVGIG (reference sequence). The CDR3 spans 13 residues. Trimming took off 2 bases at V and 4 bases at J, with 8 bases between the two ends. As DNA, the CDR3 is TGTGCCTGGAGTAAAGGGGTTAATGAAAAACTGTTTTTT. Translated, it gives CAWSKGVNEKLFF.

This chain uses TRBV20-1 with TRBJ1-1; D possibly corresponds to TRBD1 (6 bases). This CDR3 has 11 amino acids. The germline CDR1 and CDR2 sequences are DFQATT and SNEGSKA (reference sequence). The ends were cut back, 5 bases at V and 5 bases at J, with 9 bases in the middle. The CDR3 sequence: CSAHRETEAFF. In DNA form, the CDR3 reads TGCAGTGCTCACAGGGAGACTGAAGCTTTCTTT.

This chain links TRBV19 with TRBJ1-5; 9 positions agree with TRBD1. The CDR3 contains 17 residues. CDR1 LNHDA and CDR2 SQIVND come from the germline V gene (reference sequence). With V trimmed by 3 bases and J by 4 bases, 10 bases remained unmatched. The CDR3 nucleotides are TGTGCCAGTAGTATGGGCCGGGGACAGGGCCGAAATCAGCCCCAGCATTTT. Its protein is CASSMGRGQGRNQPQHF.

V is TRBV7-9 and J is TRBJ1-4; 7 positions agree with TRBD1. The V segment lost 5 bases and the J segment 8 bases; nucleotides outside the gene matches: 11. The V gene's germline CDR1 is SEHNR and CDR2 FQNEAQ (reference sequence). This CDR3 comprises 15 residues. CDR3 DNA: TGTGCCAGCAGCCTTACAGGGGAAGGGGGCGAAAAACTGTTTTTT. It encodes CASSLTGEGGEKLFF.

V is TRBV6-2 or TRBV6-3 and J is TRBJ2-4; D may be TRBD1 (5 bases). Trimming stripped 2 bases from V and 7 bases from J, with 6 bases between. CDR1 and CDR2 from the germline V gene are MNHEY and SVGEGT. This CDR3 is built from 12 residues. CDR3 in amino acids: CASSYAGNIQYF. The CDR3 DNA is TGTGCCAGCAGTTACGCAGGGAACATTCAGTACTTC.

This clone was recorded once. The rearrangement links TRBV9 to TRBJ2-3; possibly TRBD1 for D (5 bases). The CDR3 contains 14 residues. Trimming shortened V by 4 bases and J by 5 bases, and 14 bases separated the two germline ends. Germline V gene data show CDR1 as SGDLS and CDR2 as YYNGEE. The CDR3 here is CASSRNRLGDTQYF. For the CDR3, the DNA is TGTGCCAGCAGCCGGAACAGGTTGGGAGATACGCAGTATTTT.

This sequence joins TRBV10-3 and TRBJ2-7; D possibly corresponds to TRBD2 (5 bases). V lost 6 bases, J lost 4 bases, and 7 bases lay in between. This CDR3 has 11 amino acids. The germline gives CDR1 ENHRY, CDR2 SYGVKD. The DNA for the CDR3 is TGTGCCATCAGCCGGGATTACGAGCAGTACTTC. It specifies CAISRDYEQYF.

The chain uses TRBV29-1 and TRBJ2-7, with D perhaps TRBD2 (6 bases). The V end was cut by 3 bases, the J end by 0 bases, with 9 bases between. There are 13 residues in the CDR3. Germline V gene data show CDR1 as SQVTM and CDR2 as ANQGSEA. The CDR3 here is CSVDGTDSYEQYF. In DNA form, the CDR3 reads TGCAGCGTTGATGGGACTGACTCCTACGAGCAGTACTTC.

V is TRBV9 and J is TRBJ2-7; 9 bases align to TRBD2. Unmatched junction bases numbered 10, after V lost 7 bases and J lost 5 bases. The length of the CDR3 is 14 residues. Germline V CDR1 and CDR2: SGDLS, YYNGEE. The CDR3 DNA follows: TGTGCCAGCTCCAGCGCGGGGGGGCCGAACGAGCAGTACTTC. This codes for CASSSAGGPNEQYF.

V and J are TRBV7-6 and TRBJ2-6; 9 nucleotides agree with TRBD2. The CDR3 consists of 16 residues. From germline, CDR1 is SGHVS and CDR2 FNYEAQ. Unmatched junction bases numbered 7, after V lost 6 bases and J lost 4 bases. This CDR3 is CASSPRGGAGANVLTF. In DNA, the CDR3 is TGTGCCAGCAGTCCCCGCGGGGGGGCCGGGGCCAACGTCCTGACTTTC. The full variable domain, its missing parts supplied by reference TRBV7-6 and TRBJ2-6, is GAGVSQSPRYKVTKRGQDVALRCDPISGHVSLYWYRQALGQGPEFLTYFNYEAQQDKSGLPNDRFSAERPEGSISTLTIQRTEQRDSAMYRCASSPRGGAGANVLTFGAGSRLTVL.

The chain has TRBV27 and TRBJ2-2, with 10 bases lining up with TRBD2. The trim removed 6 bases at V and 0 bases at J, leaving 13 bases unmatched. Looked up from germline, CDR1 is MNHEY and CDR2 is SMNVEV (reference sequence). The CDR3 loop spans 19 amino acids. This CDR3 reads CASRPTRGTSATNTGELFF. The CDR3 nucleotides are TGTGCCAGCAGACCGACAAGGGGGACTAGCGCCACGAACACCGGGGAGCTGTTTTTT.

The rearrangement links TRBV2 to TRBJ1-2, with D unresolved. This CDR3 has 13 amino acids. From germline, CDR1 is SNHLY and CDR2 FYNNEI. V was shortened by 4 bases and J by 4 bases, with 10 bases between the two germline ends. The CDR3 nucleotides are TGTGCCAGCAGTGTCCGGGTTACCTATGGCTACACCTTC. It translates to CASSVRVTYGYTF. The whole variable domain, filled in from reference TRBV2 and TRBJ1-2, reads EPEVTQTPSHQVTQMGQEVILRCVPISNHLYFYWYRQILGQKVEFLVSFYNNEISEKSEIFDDQFSVERPDGSNFTLKIRSTKLEDSAMYFCASSVRVTYGYTFGSGTRLTVV.

The V and J genes are TRBV7-9 and TRBJ1-2, with D possibly matching TRBD1 (5 bases). Germline V gene lookup returns CDR1 SEHNR and CDR2 FQNEAQ (reference sequence). The CDR3 loop spans 13 amino acids. V gave up 3 bases and J gave up 4 bases, with 9 bases separating them. The CDR3 spells CASSLGPSYGYTF. CDR3 DNA sequence: TGTGCCAGCAGCTTGGGACCCTCCTATGGCTACACCTTC.